This TCR beta chain emerged from a study of T cells in Graves' hyperthyroidism and ophthalmopathy. Whole-study findings and limits: Most thyroid-expanded clonotypes above 0.001 were also found in blood.

Regions amplified from RNA transcripts were the TCR beta CDR3 regions. The HTBI primer set was used in a first-round RT-PCR of the TCR CDR3. TCRdb independently ran MiXCR on the multiplex PCR reads; one entry per CDR3 protein. Among 350,000 to 400,000 distinct CDR3 sequences, about a fifth were seen once, and the ten largest hold 3.7%. Graves' hyperthyroidism showing no ophthalmopathy progression within 18 months was considered stable. Isolation of PBMCs was performed on 8 to 10 ml fresh peripheral blood. In its sample, this clonotype was seen many times. Its antigen is undetermined. The origin of this receptor is a woman in her late teens or twenties with Graves' hyperthyroidism. The sequenced sample consisted of blood.

The CDR3 sequence is CASSPSTDRAEPAQHF. DNA for the CDR3: TGTGCCAGCTCACCATCCACGGACAGGGCCGAGCCGGCCCAGCATTTT. The chain employs TRBV18 and TRBJ1-5, with 8 bases fitting TRBD1. Per the germline V gene, CDR1 is KGHSH and CDR2 is LQKENI. The CDR3 has 16 residues. V lost 2 bases and J lost 11; bases outside the gene matches: 14.